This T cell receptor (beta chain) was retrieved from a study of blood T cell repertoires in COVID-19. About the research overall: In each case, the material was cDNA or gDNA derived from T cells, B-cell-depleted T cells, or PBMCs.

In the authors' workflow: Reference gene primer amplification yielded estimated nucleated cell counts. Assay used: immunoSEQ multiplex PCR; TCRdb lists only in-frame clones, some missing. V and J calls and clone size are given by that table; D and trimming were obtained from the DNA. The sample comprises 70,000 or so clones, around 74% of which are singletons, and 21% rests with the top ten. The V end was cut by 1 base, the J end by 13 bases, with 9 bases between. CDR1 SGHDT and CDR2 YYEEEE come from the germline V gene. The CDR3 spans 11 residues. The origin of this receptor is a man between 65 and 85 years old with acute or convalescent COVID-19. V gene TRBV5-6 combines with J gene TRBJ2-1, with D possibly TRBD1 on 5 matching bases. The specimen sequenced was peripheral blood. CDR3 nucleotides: TGTGCCAGCAGCTTGACAGGAGTACAGTTCTTC. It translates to CASSLTGVQFF.